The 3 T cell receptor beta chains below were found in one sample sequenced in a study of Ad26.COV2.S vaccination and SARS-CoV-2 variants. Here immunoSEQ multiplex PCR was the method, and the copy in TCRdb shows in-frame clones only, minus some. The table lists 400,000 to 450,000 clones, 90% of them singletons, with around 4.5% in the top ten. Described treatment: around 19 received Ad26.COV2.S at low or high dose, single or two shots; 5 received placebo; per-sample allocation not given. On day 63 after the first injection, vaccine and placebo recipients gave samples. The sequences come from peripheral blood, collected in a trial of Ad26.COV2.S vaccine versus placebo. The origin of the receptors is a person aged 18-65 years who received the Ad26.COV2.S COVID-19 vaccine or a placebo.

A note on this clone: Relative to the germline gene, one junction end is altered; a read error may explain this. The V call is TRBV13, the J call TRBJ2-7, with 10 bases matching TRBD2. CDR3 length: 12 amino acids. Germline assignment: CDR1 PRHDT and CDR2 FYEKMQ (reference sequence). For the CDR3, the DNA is TGTGCCAGCAGCTTGTCTGGACTAGCGGCTATATTC. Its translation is CASSLSGLAAIF.

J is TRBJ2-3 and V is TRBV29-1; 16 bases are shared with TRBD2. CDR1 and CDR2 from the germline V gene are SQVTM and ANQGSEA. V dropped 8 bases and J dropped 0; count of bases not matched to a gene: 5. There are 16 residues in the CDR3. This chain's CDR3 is CSTGTSGRASTDTQYF. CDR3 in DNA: TGCAGCACTGGGACTAGCGGGAGGGCTAGCACAGATACGCAGTATTTT.

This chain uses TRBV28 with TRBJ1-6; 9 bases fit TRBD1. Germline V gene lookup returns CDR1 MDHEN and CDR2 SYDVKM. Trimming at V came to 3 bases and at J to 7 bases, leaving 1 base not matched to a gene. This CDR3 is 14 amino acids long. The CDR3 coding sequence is TGTGCCAGCAGTTTGGGACAGGGCAATTCACCCCTCCACTTT. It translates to CASSLGQGNSPLHF.